Sequencing of this T cell receptor (beta chain) was carried out in a study of T cells in Graves' hyperthyroidism and ophthalmopathy. Stability of Graves' hyperthyroidism was defined as absent ophthalmopathy progression within 18 months. Patients were aged 18 to 65, had disease duration under 2 months, and had newly diagnosed hyperthyroidism. Lactation, pregnancy, other autoimmune disease or uncontrolled infection led to exclusion of patients. Isolation of PBMCs was performed on 8.5 to 10 ml fresh peripheral blood. After removal of 3 bases from V and 6 bases from J, the junction contained 13 bases not matched to a gene. Germline CDR1 is MNHNS and CDR2 is SASEGT. The length of the CDR3 is 16 residues. This clonotype was observed many times. Amplification targeted TCR beta CDR3 regions from RNA transcripts. Initially, a first-round RT-PCR of the TCR CDR3 employed the HTBI primer set. In TCRdb, the multiplex PCR reads were re-called with MiXCR into one record per CDR3 protein. The data contain about 420,000 distinct CDR3 sequences, roughly an eighth of them singletons.

The rearrangement joins TRBV6-1 to TRBJ1-2, with 7 nucleotides matching TRBD1. The sequence derives from a woman in her late teens or twenties with Graves' hyperthyroidism. Sequencing used blood. The CDR3 spells CASSDPTVTGLNGYTF. The CDR3 DNA reads as TGTGCCAGCAGTGACCCTACCGTGACAGGGTTAAATGGCTACACCTTC.